This paragraph reports one T cell receptor beta chain. Its antigen remains unknown. V shed 7 bases and J shed 2 bases, with 5 bases lying between them. CDR3 length: 11 residues. Germline assignment: CDR1 MNHNY and CDR2 SVGAGI (reference sequence). These data come from a study of cytomegalovirus exposure and HLA in healthy donors. Study-wide points: A later analysis appeared to link common viral pathogens to several of the most significant clusters. In a later analysis, specific HLA alleles were associated with about 18,000 TCR beta sequences at a 0.05 false discovery rate. In a later analysis, a missense DCLRE1C variant was linked to TCR beta V- and J-gene trimming. The study recorded 150 to 200 TCR beta chains that were cytomegalovirus-associated.

Amplification used 60 Vbeta primers and 13 Jbeta primers. Clones were sequenced by immunoSEQ multiplex PCR, and TCRdb holds only the in-frame ones, with some missing. This table holds 95,000 to 100,000 clones, 76% found once. V gene TRBV6-6 combines with J gene TRBJ1-2, with unresolved D. Input material: PBMCs. This TCR derives from a man in his forties in good health and CMV-seronegative. CDR3 loop: CASNTNYGYTF. DNA of the CDR3: TGTGCCAGCAACACCAACTATGGCTACACCTTC.